Sequencing of this T cell receptor beta chain was carried out in a study of T cells after yellow fever vaccination. V shed 0 bases and J shed 0 bases, with 29 bases lying between them. Germline-derived CDR1 and CDR2 are LGHNA and YNFKEQ. CDR3 size: 23 residues. TCRdb called the 5' RACE reads again in MiXCR, with one record for every CDR3 protein. Seen here are a few hundred thousand distinct CDR3 sequences, about 7.1% observed once, and the top ten hold approximately 0.87%. This clonotype was detected only a few times. The sample here was CD4+ T cells sorted from PBMCs, taken 15 days after the yellow fever booster vaccination. The TCR sequence derives from a man aged 25 to 40 who received the YFV17D yellow fever vaccine. J is TRBJ1-4 and V is TRBV4-2, with unresolved D. CDR3 bases: TGTGCCAGCAGCCAAGAGATCTTTTTAGGGTTACAGAGTCAACTTGCAACTAATGAAAAACTGTTTTTT. Translating it yields CASSQEIFLGLQSQLATNEKLFF.